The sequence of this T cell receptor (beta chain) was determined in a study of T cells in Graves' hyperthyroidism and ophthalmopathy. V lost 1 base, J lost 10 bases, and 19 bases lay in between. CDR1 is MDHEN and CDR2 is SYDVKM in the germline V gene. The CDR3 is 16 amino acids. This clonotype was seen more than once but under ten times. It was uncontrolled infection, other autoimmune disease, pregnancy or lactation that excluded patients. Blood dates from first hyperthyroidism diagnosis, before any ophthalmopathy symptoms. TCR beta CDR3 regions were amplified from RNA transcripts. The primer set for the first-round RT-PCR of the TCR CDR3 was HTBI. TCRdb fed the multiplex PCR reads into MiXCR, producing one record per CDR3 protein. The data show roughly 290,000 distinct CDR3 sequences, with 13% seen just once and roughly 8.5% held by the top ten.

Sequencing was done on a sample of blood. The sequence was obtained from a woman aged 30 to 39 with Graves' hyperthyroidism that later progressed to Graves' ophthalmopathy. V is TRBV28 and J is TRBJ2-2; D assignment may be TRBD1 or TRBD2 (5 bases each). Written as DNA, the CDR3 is TGTGCCAGCAGTTTATTCGTCTCCGGGGCGACCCAGGAGCTGTTTTTT. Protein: CASSLFVSGATQELFF.